The clone carrying this T cell receptor (beta chain) was recorded a few times. What it binds is not known. This may come from a read error, since a much larger clone is one base off. Germline V lookup: CDR1 MDHEN, CDR2 SYDVKM. V lost 2 bases to trimming and J lost 7 bases; unmatched junction nucleotides: 4. This CDR3 is built from 15 residues. What was amplified from RNA transcripts were TCR beta CDR3 regions. Using the HTBI primer set, a first-round RT-PCR was run on the TCR CDR3. One entry per CDR3 protein results from TCRdb running MiXCR on the multiplex PCR reads. The sample lists 300,000 to 450,000 distinct CDR3 sequences; about 15% were seen once. This entry comes from a study of T cells in Graves' hyperthyroidism and ophthalmopathy. General observations from the study: Ophthalmopathy, which appeared later, was predicted by the model a median 6.5 months before onset.

The receptor was isolated from a woman between 18 and 29 years old with Graves' hyperthyroidism that later progressed to Graves' ophthalmopathy. V usage is TRBV28 and J usage is TRBJ2-1; 11 bases are shared with TRBD2. Sequencing input: blood. The CDR3 loop is CASSLGASGRNEQFF. In nucleotides, the CDR3 is TGTGCCAGCAGTTTAGGGGCTAGCGGGAGGAATGAGCAGTTCTTC.